Shown below are 17 T cell receptor beta chains from a single sample sequenced in a study of T cell responses to AZD1222 COVID-19 vaccine. The protocol was immunoSEQ multiplex PCR, while the TCRdb copy is restricted to in-frame clones and leaves out a portion. The data contain 90,000 to 120,000 clones, about 87% of them singletons. The source was peripheral blood, collected on day 0 of AZD1222 vaccination. All receptors come from an adult in good health.

CDR3 sequence reads: CASSFHGNTEAFF. The CDR3 DNA follows: TGTGCCAGCAGTTTTCATGGGAACACTGAAGCTTTCTTT. The chain couples TRBV28 to TRBJ1-1; D unclear. This CDR3 spans 13 amino acids. The V end was cut by 3 bases, the J end by 1 base, with 6 bases between. In germline, CDR1 is MDHEN, CDR2 SYDVKM.

This clone was seen only a few times. This chain joins TRBV6-5 and TRBJ1-5; unclear D gene. This CDR3 is 15 amino acids long. The germline CDR1 and CDR2 sequences are MNHEY and SVGAGI. Deletions cut 8 bases from V and 0 bases from J, with 14 bases between. CDR3 in DNA: TGTGCCAGCTCTCAGGACCGAGATAGCAATCAGCCCCAGCATTTT. It is translated as CASSQDRDSNQPQHF.

The rearrangement links TRBV2 to TRBJ2-1; possible D gene TRBD2, 5 bases. Trimming took off 6 bases at V and 0 bases at J, with 6 bases between the two ends. The germline gives CDR1 SNHLY, CDR2 FYNNEI. The CDR3 consists of 13 residues. DNA for the CDR3: TGTGCCAGCAGACTAGTCTCCTACAATGAGCAGTTCTTC. It translates to CASRLVSYNEQFF.

The chain uses TRBV30 and TRBJ1-1; weak D call: TRBD1 (5 bases). V lost 3 bases and J 5 bases, leaving 13 bases between the germline ends. The CDR3 runs 13 residues. The germline V gene encodes CDR1 GTSNPN and CDR2 SVGIG (reference sequence). This chain's CDR3 is CAWRMGRETEAFF. The CDR3 DNA reads as TGTGCCTGGAGGATGGGCAGGGAAACTGAAGCTTTCTTT.

CDR3 in amino acids: CASCSRASTRGTEAFF. Here the CDR3 DNA reads TGTGCCAGTTGTAGCCGGGCCTCTACTAGGGGCACTGAAGCTTTCTTT. The genes are TRBV19 and TRBJ1-1; D may be TRBD1 (5 bases). The V gene's germline CDR1 is LNHDA and CDR2 SQIVND (reference sequence). V lost 8 bases and J lost 4, with 23 bases in between. The CDR3 extends over 16 amino acids.

This clone was observed a few times. The V gene is TRBV12-3 or TRBV12-4, the J gene TRBJ1-5; a weak D match, TRBD1 (6 bases). This CDR3 comprises 13 residues. V lost 6 bases to trimming and J lost 5 bases, with 11 bases between them. The CDR3 DNA reads as TGTGCCAGCAGCTCCGGACAGCATCAGCCCCAGCATTTT. This sequence encodes CASSSGQHQPQHF.

The V call is TRBV7-2, the J call TRBJ1-2; D unresolved. The CDR3 length is 12 residues. V shed 3 bases and J shed 7 bases, with 9 bases lying between them. CDR1 is SGHTA, CDR2 FQGNSA, per germline. The CDR3 protein is CASSFVSGGYTF. The CDR3 region has the DNA TGTGCCAGCAGCTTCGTCTCGGGTGGCTACACCTTC.

The chain recombines TRBV7-2 with TRBJ2-5; tentative D call: TRBD1 (6 bases). Trimming cost V 6 bases and J 2 bases, with 13 bases left between them. The CDR3 sequence is 14 residues long. CDR1 is SGHTA, CDR2 FQGNSA, per germline. This chain's CDR3 is CASRGGQPQETQYF. The CDR3 DNA reads TGTGCCAGCAGGGGCGGACAGCCACAAGAGACCCAGTACTTC.

The chain carries TRBV5-4 and TRBJ1-4; possibly TRBD1 for D (5 bases). Germline V gene sequence: CDR1 SGHNT, CDR2 YYREEE (reference sequence). V shed 3 bases and J shed 8 bases, with 14 bases lying between them. This CDR3 contains 14 residues. The CDR3 nucleotides read TGTGCCAGCAGCTGGCGAGGGGCGGGGGAAAAACTGTTTTTT. Translation: CASSWRGAGEKLFF.

The gene calls are TRBV6-5 and TRBJ1-1; D remains unclear. The V end was cut by 7 bases, the J end by 0 bases, with 9 bases between. The CDR3 consists of 13 residues. CDR1 MNHEY and CDR2 SVGAGI come from the germline V gene. The DNA for the CDR3 is TGTGCCAGCACTCTACAATTGAACACTGAAGCTTTCTTT. Translating gives CASTLQLNTEAFF.

The V gene is TRBV6-2 or TRBV6-3, the J gene TRBJ1-2; possible D gene TRBD1, 5 bases. CDR1 is MNHEY, CDR2 SVGEGT, per germline. V was trimmed by 2 bases and J by 5 bases, leaving 9 bases between them. The CDR3 extends over 13 amino acids. CDR3: CASSYGAVYGYTF. The CDR3 nucleotides read TGTGCCAGCAGTTACGGGGCAGTTTATGGCTACACCTTC.

The rearrangement uses TRBV7-6 and TRBJ2-7; 14 nucleotides match TRBD2. The CDR3 is 17 amino acids. Trimming removed 5 bases from V and 4 bases from J; junction bases left unmatched: 10. Germline CDR1 is SGHVS and CDR2 is FNYEAQ. The CDR3 protein is CASSPSTSGRARYEQYF. CDR3 bases: TGTGCCAGCAGCCCCTCGACTAGCGGGAGGGCCCGATACGAGCAGTACTTC.

The rearrangement links TRBV19 to TRBJ1-1; D uncertain. The CDR3 sequence is 14 residues long. V was pared by 7 bases and J by 2 bases, with 14 bases between. The germline CDR1 and CDR2 sequences are LNHDA and SQIVND (reference sequence). The CDR3 nucleotides are TGTGCCAGTAATTGGCCCCCCCACAACACTGAAGCTTTCTTT. As protein: CASNWPPHNTEAFF.

Here the CDR3 DNA reads TGTGCCAGCAGTTTAAGCGCCCTATCCTACAATGAGCAGTTCTTC. Translation gives CASSLSALSYNEQFF. V usage is TRBV28 and J usage is TRBJ2-1; no reliable D call. The CDR3 totals 15 residues. The V and J ends lost 2 bases and 1 base respectively, with 9 bases between them. Germline V gene sequence: CDR1 MDHEN, CDR2 SYDVKM.

The rearrangement links TRBV27 to TRBJ1-6; 7 bases align to TRBD1. Losses at the gene ends were 7 bases for V and 7 bases for J; bases not matched to a gene: 13. The CDR3 loop spans 16 amino acids. The germline V gene has CDR1 MNHEY and CDR2 SMNVEV (reference sequence). DNA of the CDR3: TGTGCCAGCACCAAACTCAAACAGGGGATGAATTCACCCCTCCACTTT. Protein sequence: CASTKLKQGMNSPLHF.

The gene calls are TRBV2 and TRBJ1-5, with D possibly matching TRBD1 (6 bases). V lost 4 bases and J 4 bases, leaving 14 bases between the germline ends. Germline V CDR1 and CDR2: SNHLY, FYNNEI. The CDR3 is made up of 15 amino acids. The CDR3 spells CASSAEDRPNQPQHF. The CDR3 region has the DNA TGTGCCAGCAGTGCTGAGGACAGACCGAATCAGCCCCAGCATTTT.

The J gene is TRBJ1-6, the V gene TRBV7-2; 11 nucleotides match TRBD1. This CDR3 region has 16 residues. The germline gives CDR1 SGHTA, CDR2 FQGNSA. The junction had 7 bases not matched to a gene; V was cut back by 5 bases and J by 7 bases. Here the CDR3 DNA reads TGTGCCAGCAGCCGGGACAGGGGGAAAATCAATTCACCCCTCCACTTT. It codes for CASSRDRGKINSPLHF.